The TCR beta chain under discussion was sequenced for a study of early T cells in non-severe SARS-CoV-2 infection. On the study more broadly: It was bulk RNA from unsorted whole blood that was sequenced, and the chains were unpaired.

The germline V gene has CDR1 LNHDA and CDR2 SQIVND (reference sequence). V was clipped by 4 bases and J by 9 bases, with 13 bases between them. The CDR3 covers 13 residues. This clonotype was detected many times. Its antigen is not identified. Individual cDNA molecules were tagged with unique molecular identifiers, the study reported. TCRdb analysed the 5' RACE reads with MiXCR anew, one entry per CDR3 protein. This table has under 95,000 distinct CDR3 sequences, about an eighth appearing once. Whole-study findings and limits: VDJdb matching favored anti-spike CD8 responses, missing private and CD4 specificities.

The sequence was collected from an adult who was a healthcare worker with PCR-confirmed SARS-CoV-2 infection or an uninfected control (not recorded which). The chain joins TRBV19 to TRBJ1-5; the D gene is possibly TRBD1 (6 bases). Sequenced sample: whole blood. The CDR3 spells CASSTGAQRPQHF. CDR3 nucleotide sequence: TGTGCCAGTAGTACGGGGGCTCAAAGGCCCCAGCATTTT.